The present T cell receptor beta chain was sequenced within a study of CD8 T cells in Susac syndrome. Study as a whole: At the time their blood was drawn, patients with Susac syndrome were either therapy-naive, on corticosteroids (with some of them also receiving intravenous immunoglobulin), or on intravenous immunoglobulin alone.

Roughly 0.5 to 1 ug RNA was reverse transcribed with random hexamers. immunoSEQ multiplex PCR amplified TCR beta CDR3 across 54 Vbeta, 13 Jbeta. One entry per CDR3 protein results from TCRdb running MiXCR on the immunoSEQ multiplex PCR reads. The table lists about 190,000 distinct CDR3 sequences, around 95% of them singletons, with around 0.15% in the top ten. TCR beta sequencing covered blood CD8+ and CD4+ T cells. The diagnostic criteria for definite or probable disease, as recently defined, were met by the patients with Susac syndrome. The CDR3 has 12 residues. The TCR comes from a human donor with Susac syndrome. Sequencing was carried out using CD8+ T cells from PBMCs. V and J are TRBV21-1 and TRBJ2-7; the D call of TRBD1 is as the table states it, not checked on the DNA. TRBV21-1 is noted as a pseudogene. Here the CDR3 reads CASSSPVAEQYF. The DNA for the CDR3 is TGTGCCAGCAGCAGCCCCGTGGCCGAGCAGTACTTC.